These 20 T cell receptor beta chains share one sample of origin, sequenced in a study of T cells in Graves' hyperthyroidism and ophthalmopathy. Amplification yielded TCR beta CDR3 regions, with RNA transcripts as the source. The study used the HTBI primer set for a first-round RT-PCR of the TCR CDR3. One entry per CDR3 protein results from TCRdb running MiXCR on the multiplex PCR reads. The table records fewer than 800,000 distinct CDR3 sequences, around 15% of them present only once. Sample: blood. The receptor source for this set is a man between 18 and 35 years old with Graves' hyperthyroidism.

Of note for this clonotype: Sequence at one end of the junction differs from germline and may be a read error. V gene TRBV7-8 combines with J gene TRBJ2-1, with D perhaps matching TRBD1 or TRBD2 (5 bases each). There are 13 residues in the CDR3. Germline V gene lookup returns CDR1 SGHVS and CDR2 FQNEAQ. The CDR3 region is CSSKRDLRAEQFF. The DNA of the CDR3 is TGTTCCAGCAAGAGGGACCTCAGGGCTGAGCAGTTCTTC.

This clonotype was seen many times. The V and J genes are TRBV12-3 or TRBV12-4 and TRBJ1-1; D is perhaps TRBD1 (5 bases). The CDR3 runs 13 residues. The germline V and J ends were trimmed by 2 bases and 1 base, with 5 bases remaining between them. This chain's CDR3 is CASSLRGNTEAFF. The CDR3 DNA sequence: TGTGCCAGCAGTTTAAGGGGGAACACTGAAGCTTTCTTT.

The rearrangement joins TRBV6-1 to TRBJ2-1; 9 nucleotides align to TRBD2. Germline trimming cut 5 bases from V and 0 bases from J; bases unmatched to any gene: 5. CDR1 and CDR2 from the germline V gene are MNHNS and SASEGT. The CDR3 spans 16 residues. CDR3 DNA sequence: TGTGCCAGCAGTCGGGCGGGAGGGAGCTCCTACAATGAGCAGTTCTTC. This sequence encodes CASSRAGGSSYNEQFF.

The CDR3: CASAGLDTEAFF. The CDR3 DNA follows: TGTGCCAGCGCGGGGCTTGACACTGAAGCTTTCTTT. The chain has TRBV28 and TRBJ1-1, with D maybe TRBD1 (5 bases). Germline lookup yields CDR1 MDHEN and CDR2 SYDVKM. The CDR3 spans 12 residues. V shed 8 bases and J shed 3 bases, with 10 bases lying between them.

The chain links TRBV19 to TRBJ2-1, with D unclear. CDR1 LNHDA and CDR2 SQIVND come from the germline V gene (reference sequence). This CDR3 is built from 17 residues. V was clipped by 2 bases and J by 1 base, with 15 bases between them. The CDR3 bases are TGTGCCAGTAGTATAAGACCCGGACGGCCGTCCTACAATGAGCAGTTCTTC. This codes for CASSIRPGRPSYNEQFF.

The table lists this clonotype with many counts. This CDR3 is CASSPRGAGYGYTF. CDR3 DNA sequence: TGTGCCAGCAGCCCGCGGGGGGCAGGCTATGGCTACACCTTC. V usage is TRBV9 and J usage is TRBJ1-2, with D perhaps matching TRBD1 (6 bases). Germline loops: CDR1 SGDLS, CDR2 YYNGEE. The V gene lost 4 bases and the J gene lost 4 bases, with 14 bases spanning the gap. CDR3 size: 14 residues.

This clonotype was counted ten times or more. The chain is built from TRBV30 and TRBJ2-1; TRBD2 is a possible D gene (6 bases). Per the germline V gene, CDR1 is GTSNPN and CDR2 is SVGIG (reference sequence). The V gene lost 3 bases and the J gene lost 6 bases, with 21 bases spanning the gap. This CDR3 is built from 16 residues. Here the CDR3 DNA reads TGTGCCTGGAGCGCCGGGAGTCCCCTATTCCCCAATGAGCAGTTCTTC. This sequence encodes CAWSAGSPLFPNEQFF. The whole variable domain, remainder taken from reference TRBV30 and TRBJ2-1, is SQTIHQWPATLVQPVGSPLSLECTVEGTSNPNLYWYRQAAGRGLQLLFYSVGIGQISSEVPQNLSASRPQDRQFILSSKKLLLSDSGFYLCAWSAGSPLFPNEQFFGPGTRLTVL.

This clonotype has a count of ten or more. The V gene is TRBV20-1, the J gene TRBJ2-2, with unresolved D. The CDR3 has 16 residues. The V and J ends lost 0 bases and 3 bases respectively, with 14 bases between them. Germline lookup yields CDR1 DFQATT and CDR2 SNEGSKA (reference sequence). This CDR3 reads CSARDPTLFDTGELFF. CDR3 in DNA: TGCAGTGCTAGAGATCCAACACTTTTCGACACCGGGGAGCTGTTTTTT.

This clonotype was seen a few times. The rearrangement links TRBV15 to TRBJ2-3; possible D gene TRBD2, 6 bases. The V end was cut by 6 bases, the J end by 5 bases, with 9 bases between. This CDR3 has 12 amino acids. From germline, CDR1 is LNHNV and CDR2 YYDKDF (reference sequence). In DNA form, the CDR3 reads TGTGCCACCAGGGGGGAGGTAGATACGCAGTATTTT. This sequence encodes CATRGEVDTQYF.

This clonotype was picked up a small number of times. The rearrangement uses TRBV7-8 and TRBJ1-2, with a possible D match to TRBD1 (6 bases). Per germline, CDR1 SGHVS and CDR2 FQNEAQ. The length of the CDR3 is 14 residues. Between the trimmed V and J ends, which lost 4 bases and 10 bases, there was a span of 19 bases. The CDR3 reads CASSSRQVLFDYTF. The CDR3 region has the DNA TGTGCCAGCAGCTCCCGACAGGTCCTATTTGACTACACCTTC.

This clonotype was counted many times. This chain uses TRBV6-2 or TRBV6-3 with TRBJ2-2; D not certain. Trimming left V 4 bases short and J 0 bases short, with 3 bases between. Germline V gene data show CDR1 as MNHEY and CDR2 as SVGEGT. This CDR3 has 13 amino acids. The CDR3: CASSFPNTGELFF. The CDR3 nucleotides are TGTGCCAGCAGTTTTCCGAACACCGGGGAGCTGTTTTTT.

This chain joins TRBV12-3 or TRBV12-4 and TRBJ1-5; D unresolved. This CDR3 spans 14 amino acids. The germline V and J ends were trimmed by 8 bases and 4 bases, with 15 bases remaining between them. CDR3 nucleotides: TGTGCCAGCTCTCCGGGGTGGCGAAATCAGCCCCAGCATTTT. Translated: CASSPGWRNQPQHF.

This chain joins TRBV11-3 and TRBJ2-3; perhaps TRBD2 as D (6 bases). Germline CDR1 and CDR2: SGHNT and YENEEA. Trimming cost V 5 bases and J 2 bases, with 14 bases left between them. The CDR3 contains 15 residues. The CDR3: CASSLQGLNTDTQYF. The DNA for the CDR3 is TGTGCCAGCAGCCTCCAGGGACTTAACACAGATACGCAGTATTTT.

This clonotype has a handful of counts. This chain links TRBV20-1 with TRBJ1-4; 10 positions match TRBD1. This CDR3 is built from 16 residues. After removal of 4 bases from V and 3 bases from J, the junction contained 8 bases not matched to a gene. Germline assignment: CDR1 DFQATT and CDR2 SNEGSKA (reference sequence). The CDR3: CSAMGWGQGSNEKLFF. The CDR3 DNA reads as TGCAGTGCTATGGGGTGGGGACAGGGGTCTAATGAAAAACTGTTTTTT.

This clonotype showed up many times. The chain links TRBV20-1 to TRBJ2-7, with no clear D. The CDR3 spans 12 residues. V was pared by 3 bases and J by 4 bases, with 10 bases between. The germline gives CDR1 DFQATT, CDR2 SNEGSKA (reference sequence). The CDR3: CSASLALYEQYF. The CDR3, as DNA: TGCAGTGCTAGCCTGGCTCTATACGAGCAGTACTTC.

The chain is built from TRBV24-1 and TRBJ2-1; 7 nucleotides align to TRBD2. V gave up 3 bases and J gave up 6 bases; unmatched junction bases: 10. The CDR3 is 16 amino acids. Germline lookup yields CDR1 KGHDR and CDR2 SFDVKD. The CDR3 sequence: CATSDPTGEGINEQFF. The CDR3 DNA sequence: TGTGCCACCAGTGATCCGACGGGGGAGGGGATCAATGAGCAGTTCTTC.

This clonotype was detected only a few times. The CDR3 sequence is CSARVRARGTGELFF. CDR3 DNA sequence: TGCAGTGCTAGAGTCCGGGCCCGGGGCACCGGGGAGCTGTTTTTT. This chain joins TRBV20-1 and TRBJ2-2; tentatively, D is TRBD2 (5 bases). The V end lost 1 base, the J end lost 4 bases, and 13 bases lay between the germline ends. CDR1 and CDR2 (germline): DFQATT, SNEGSKA (reference sequence). This CDR3 region has 15 residues.

Many counts were recorded for this clonotype. The rearrangement joins TRBV3-1 to TRBJ2-1, with 11 bases that match TRBD2. V was pared by 0 bases and J by 7 bases, with 8 bases of the junction left unmatched. Germline V gives CDR1 LGHDT, CDR2 YNNKEL (reference sequence). This CDR3 spans 17 amino acids. Here the CDR3 reads CASSQDSRLAGRNEQFF. DNA of the CDR3: TGTGCCAGCAGCCAAGATAGCCGACTAGCGGGAAGGAATGAGCAGTTCTTC.

The CDR3 DNA reads TGTGCCAGCAGTTACCAGGGGGCAGAGACCCAGTACTTC. Encoded protein: CASSYQGAETQYF. The V gene is TRBV6-5, the J gene TRBJ2-5; 8 nucleotides align to TRBD1. This CDR3 comprises 13 residues. Germline assignment: CDR1 MNHEY and CDR2 SVGAGI. Germline trimming cut 2 bases from V and 4 bases from J; bases unmatched to any gene: 0.

The chain joins TRBV5-1 to TRBJ2-3, with TRBD2 as a possible D gene (6 bases). The CDR3 covers 17 residues. Looked up from germline, CDR1 is SGHRS and CDR2 is YFSETQ. Trimming cost V 3 bases and J 1 base, with 18 bases left between them. The CDR3, as DNA: TGCGCCAGCAGCTATCGGGGGACGGGAGAGCGCACAGATACGCAGTATTTT. Translating gives CASSYRGTGERTDTQYF.